This T cell receptor beta chain stems from a study of CD8 T cells in ankylosing spondylitis. Findings and caveats of the study: Ankylosing spondylitis blood seemed to carry a telltale TCR beta motif made of under ten highly homologous variants. There was reportedly significant enrichment of clones that were disease-linked in matched ankylosing spondylitis synovial fluid. Earlier reports found some motif variants in synovial fluid and blood in reactive arthritis.

This clonotype was picked up many times. As yet, its antigen is unknown. CDR3 length equals 12 residues. Germline values: CDR1 SGHRS, CDR2 YFSETQ. V lost 8 bases, J lost 1 base, and 9 bases lay in between. 5'-RACE, quantitative and with molecular barcodes, yielded the TCR beta libraries. TCRdb itself ran the 5' RACE reads through MiXCR, one entry per CDR3 protein. Among around 490,000 distinct CDR3 sequences, approximately 5.3% were seen once, and the ten largest hold around 3.5%. This chain uses TRBV5-1 with TRBJ1-1; D unresolved. What was sequenced was blood, either unsorted or a sorted T cell fraction (not recorded which). This TCR derives from a male donor with ankylosing spondylitis. The CDR3 DNA reads TGCGCCAGTAAACGAAAGAACACTGAAGCTTTCTTT. Encoded protein: CASKRKNTEAFF.